This T cell receptor (beta chain) was retrieved from a study of OX40 agonist ivuxolimab in advanced cancers. Study at large: A mean age of around 63 years, range roughly 20 to 90, was recorded, and 82.7% were male. Notes on the study in general: Clonal expansion was seen in CD4+ and CD8+ blood T cells by week 6 at 0.1 to 3.0 mg/kg. Low clonal expansion, among the lowest seen, marked partial responders at 0.1-3.0 mg/kg.

Turning to this clone: Antigen unknown.

This CDR3 is built from 13 residues. Germline CDR1 is WSHSY and CDR2 is SAAADI. V lost 2 bases and J 4 bases, leaving 6 bases between the germline ends. Assay: immunoSEQ multiplex PCR; the TCRdb copy retains only in-frame clones and omits some. Among approximately 60,000 clones, roughly 83% were seen once, and the ten largest hold around 0.7%. The chain has TRBV10-2 and TRBJ1-5, with D possibly TRBD1 on 6 matching bases. This receptor was obtained from an adult with an advanced solid tumor such as melanoma, head and neck, liver or kidney cancer. The sample consisted of CD4+ or CD8+ T cells sorted from blood, taken in a trial of the OX40 agonist ivuxolimab. This CDR3 reads CASSEGTNQPQHF. CDR3 nucleotides: TGCGCCAGCAGTGAGGGGACAAATCAGCCCCAGCATTTT.